These 25 T cell receptor beta chains were sequenced from one sample in a study of cytomegalovirus exposure and HLA in healthy donors. The PCR ran on 60 Vbeta and 13 Jbeta primers. The assay was immunoSEQ multiplex PCR, and TCRdb's table has in-frame clones only and misses some. The sample records around 170,000 clones, 75% to 85% being singletons. The sample was PBMCs. The receptor set was obtained from a woman aged 30 to 39 in good health and CMV-seropositive.

The table lists this clone with a few counts. V usage is TRBV6-6 and J usage is TRBJ2-3; TRBD2 agrees at 13 bases. Germline values: CDR1 MNHNY, CDR2 SVGAGI (reference sequence). CDR3 length: 16 amino acids. The V segment lost 4 bases and the J segment 1 base; nucleotides outside the gene matches: 2. The chain's CDR3 is CASSFTSGGGTDTQYF. The CDR3 DNA reads TGTGCCAGCAGTTTTACTAGCGGGGGGGGCACAGATACGCAGTATTTT.

This clone was detected only a few times. V is TRBV11-2 and J is TRBJ2-1, with 10 bases fitting TRBD2. Germline assignment: CDR1 SGHAT and CDR2 FQNNGV. The CDR3 runs 16 residues. V lost 6 bases and J lost 1; bases outside the gene matches: 6. CDR3 loop: CASRRSGGVSYNEQFF. The DNA for the CDR3 is TGTGCCAGCAGACGGAGCGGGGGGGTATCCTACAATGAGCAGTTCTTC.

V gene TRBV10-1 combines with J gene TRBJ2-7; D might be TRBD2 (7 bases). Trimming removed 3 bases from V and 5 bases from J, with 20 bases in between. This CDR3 is built from 16 residues. Germline CDR1 WNHNN, CDR2 SYGVQD (reference sequence). In nucleotides, the CDR3 is TGCGCCAGCAGTGATGAGGGGGGGGCAAGGGTCGACGAGCAGTACTTC. As protein: CASSDEGGARVDEQYF.

The chain uses TRBV30 and TRBJ1-2, with D perhaps TRBD1 (5 bases). This CDR3 has 13 amino acids. Germline CDR1 GTSNPN, CDR2 SVGIG (reference sequence). V was pared by 2 bases and J by 1 base, with 8 bases between. Written as DNA, the CDR3 is TGTGCCTGGAGTCTGGACAATAACTATGGCTACACCTTC. It specifies CAWSLDNNYGYTF.

The chain couples TRBV6-1 to TRBJ1-4; TRBD1 agrees at 10 bases. This CDR3 spans 15 amino acids. Germline V gives CDR1 MNHNS, CDR2 SASEGT. Losses at the gene ends were 3 bases for V and 6 bases for J; bases not matched to a gene: 4. CDR3 region: CASSDGQGGDEKLFF. The CDR3 DNA follows: TGTGCCAGCAGTGACGGACAGGGGGGCGATGAAAAACTGTTTTTT.

The chain employs TRBV19 and TRBJ1-2; 8 bases are a match to TRBD1. The CDR3 length is 15 residues. Germline V lookup: CDR1 LNHDA, CDR2 SQIVND (reference sequence). After removal of 6 bases from V and 1 base from J, the junction contained 7 bases not matched to a gene. The CDR3 DNA sequence: TGTGCCAGTAGCTCCGGACAGGGCTATAACTATGGCTACACCTTC. Its protein is CASSSGQGYNYGYTF.

The chain employs TRBV4-3 and TRBJ1-1, with D tentatively TRBD1 (6 bases). Deletions cut 3 bases from V and 2 bases from J, with 13 bases between. The germline V gene encodes CDR1 LGHNA and CDR2 YSLEER. The CDR3 runs 15 residues. CDR3 sequence reads: CASSHIQGVNTEAFF. CDR3 DNA: TGCGCCAGCAGCCACATACAGGGAGTCAACACTGAAGCTTTCTTT.

The CDR3 sequence: CASSHLAGGEGQETQYF. In DNA form, the CDR3 reads TGCGCCAGCAGCCACCTAGCGGGCGGAGAAGGCCAAGAGACCCAGTACTTC. The J gene is TRBJ2-5, the V gene TRBV4-3; 8 bases agree with TRBD2. Per germline, CDR1 LGHNA and CDR2 YSLEER. The CDR3 has 17 residues. The V and J ends lost 3 bases and 1 base, in that order; junction bases with no gene match: 10.

This chain links TRBV10-2 with TRBJ1-2, with TRBD1 as a possible D gene (5 bases). Between the trimmed V and J ends, which lost 5 bases and 4 bases, there was a span of 14 bases. This CDR3 has 14 amino acids. CDR1 is WSHSY, CDR2 SAAADI, per germline. The CDR3 protein is CASSSPGQGYGYTF. The CDR3 DNA sequence: TGCGCCAGCAGTAGTCCGGGTCAGGGCTATGGCTACACCTTC.

The rearrangement joins TRBV7-9 to TRBJ1-2; 7 bases match TRBD1. Germline V gene lookup returns CDR1 SEHNR and CDR2 FQNEAQ (reference sequence). The trim removed 8 bases at V and 0 bases at J, leaving 9 bases unmatched. The CDR3 is 15 residues long. The CDR3 loop reads CASAHRDSPNYGYTF. In DNA, the CDR3 is TGTGCCAGCGCTCACCGGGACAGCCCTAACTATGGCTACACCTTC.

This clone was detected only a few times. The J gene is TRBJ2-5, the V gene TRBV27, with 9 bases that match TRBD2. Germline CDR1 and CDR2: MNHEY and SMNVEV (reference sequence). CDR3 size: 14 residues. V was clipped by 6 bases and J by 4 bases; unmatched bases: 6. The CDR3 here is CASRFAGGRETQYF. CDR3 in DNA: TGTGCCAGCAGATTTGCGGGGGGGAGAGAGACCCAGTACTTC.

The genes are TRBV15 and TRBJ2-3; 9 bases align to TRBD2. Germline CDR1 LNHNV, CDR2 YYDKDF (reference sequence). The CDR3 runs to 16 residues. Trimming at V came to 1 base and at J to 4 bases, leaving 6 bases not matched to a gene. This CDR3 is CATSRVRAGGPDTQYF. The CDR3 nucleotides read TGTGCCACCAGCAGAGTCCGAGCGGGGGGACCAGATACGCAGTATTTT.

As concerns this clone: At one end, the junction sequence differs from germline, possibly due to a read error. CDR3 nucleotide sequence: TGCGCCAGCAGCCAGGGACGGAATACAGGGGCCAACGGCCTGACTTTC. This gives the protein CASSQGRNTGANGLTF. The chain employs TRBV5-1 and TRBJ2-6; 7 bases are shared with TRBD1. The CDR3 has 16 residues. Germline V gives CDR1 SGHRS, CDR2 YFSETQ. The variable domain in full, completed from reference TRBV5-1 and TRBJ2-6, reads KAGVTQTPRYLIKTRGQQVTLSCSPISGHRSVSWYQQTPGQGLQFLFEYFSETQRNKGNFPGRFSGRQFSNSRSEMNVSTLELGDSALYLCASSQGRNTGANGLTFGAGSRLTVL.

This rearrangement joins TRBV7-2 to TRBJ2-3; D call uncertain. CDR1 is SGHTA, CDR2 FQGNSA, per germline. This CDR3 spans 15 amino acids. V was cut by 3 bases and J by 1 base, with 11 bases left in between. CDR3 in amino acids: CASSLTSKGTDTQYF. The CDR3 DNA follows: TGTGCCAGCAGCTTGACTTCTAAGGGCACAGATACGCAGTATTTT.

This clone came up a few times. This sequence joins TRBV4-2 and TRBJ2-5; 7 nucleotides align to TRBD1. CDR3 length: 15 residues. Trimming removed 2 bases from V and 5 bases from J; junction bases left unmatched: 8. CDR1 and CDR2 (germline): LGHNA, YNFKEQ. The CDR3 nucleotides are TGTGCCAGCAGCCAACCTGACAGGGACCGGGAGACCCAGTACTTC. Amino acid sequence: CASSQPDRDRETQYF.

CDR3 protein: CASSQDSVGNEQFF. DNA of the CDR3: TGTGCCAGCAGTCAGGACTCGGTAGGCAATGAGCAGTTCTTC. The chain links TRBV7-9 to TRBJ2-1; D is perhaps TRBD2 (5 bases). Trimming shortened V by 6 bases and J by 6 bases, and 15 bases separated the two germline ends. The CDR3 length is 14 residues. CDR1 is SEHNR and CDR2 is FQNEAQ in the germline V gene (reference sequence).

This sequence joins TRBV5-1 and TRBJ2-3; 7 bases agree with TRBD2. Losses at the gene ends were 0 bases for V and 3 bases for J; bases not matched to a gene: 7. Germline CDR1 reads SGHRS; CDR2 reads YFSETQ. CDR3 length: 16 amino acids. In DNA, the CDR3 is TGCGCCAGCAGCTTGGAGGCTGGCGGGGGTACAGATACGCAGTATTTT. Amino acids: CASSLEAGGGTDTQYF. Full variable domain (missing parts from reference TRBV5-1 and TRBJ2-3): KAGVTQTPRYLIKTRGQQVTLSCSPISGHRSVSWYQQTPGQGLQFLFEYFSETQRNKGNFPGRFSGRQFSNSRSEMNVSTLELGDSALYLCASSLEAGGGTDTQYFGPGTRLTVL.

This clone occurred a few times. This chain uses TRBV7-2 with TRBJ2-3, with TRBD1 identical over 7 bases. This CDR3 spans 14 amino acids. Looked up from germline, CDR1 is SGHTA and CDR2 is FQGNSA. The J segment lost 4 bases and the V segment lost 5 bases, leaving 6 bases of the junction unmatched. The CDR3 DNA reads TGTGCCAGCAGCCCAGACAGGGTCGCAGATACGCAGTATTTT. This sequence encodes CASSPDRVADTQYF. Filled out from reference TRBV7-2 and TRBJ2-3, the complete variable domain reads GAGVSQSPSNKVTEKGKDVELRCDPISGHTALYWYRQSLGQGLEFLIYFQGNSAPDKSGLPSDRFSAERTGGSVSTLTIQRTQQEDSAVYLCASSPDRVADTQYFGPGTRLTVL.

The CDR3 coding sequence is TGTGCCAGCAGTCCAAGACTAGCGGGGGGGCCGGCGGATACGCAGTATTTT. Protein sequence: CASSPRLAGGPADTQYF. The chain employs TRBV28 and TRBJ2-3, with 14 bases aligning to TRBD2. The CDR3 runs 17 residues. Trimming removed 5 bases from V and 6 bases from J; junction bases left unmatched: 10. The V gene's germline CDR1 is MDHEN and CDR2 SYDVKM.

Here the CDR3 DNA reads TGTGCCAGCAGTTATTTACGGGGGGATTCCTACGAGCAGTACTTC. It encodes CASSYLRGDSYEQYF. V is TRBV6-5 and J is TRBJ2-5; 7 bases map to TRBD2. The J call may be mistaken, given a closer DNA end match to TRBJ2-7. Germline CDR1 is MNHEY and CDR2 is SVGAGI. CDR3 length: 15 residues.

This chain connects TRBV7-9 to TRBJ2-7, with D maybe TRBD1 (6 bases). Trimming removed 5 bases at V and 3 bases at J, with 17 bases between. CDR3 length: 15 amino acids. CDR1 is SEHNR, CDR2 FQNEAQ, per germline (reference sequence). The CDR3: CASSLGTRSLYEQYF. CDR3 coding DNA: TGTGCCAGCAGCCTTGGGACAAGATCACTCTACGAGCAGTACTTC.

This clone was detected a few times. This chain connects TRBV11-2 to TRBJ1-1; 7 positions agree with TRBD1. V trimming: 0 bases; J trimming: 10 bases; junction bases outside the gene matches: 11. Looked up from germline, CDR1 is SGHAT and CDR2 is FQNNGV. The CDR3 consists of 15 residues. In DNA form, the CDR3 reads TGTGCCAGCAGCTTAGATCTGGCAGGGGGGCCCCGAGCTTTCTTT. Its protein product is CASSLDLAGGPRAFF.

Only one count was recorded for this clone. V is TRBV11-3 and J is TRBJ1-6; D ambiguous. Trimming cost V 4 bases and J 5 bases, with 12 bases left between them. The CDR3 is 15 amino acids. Germline V gives CDR1 SGHNT, CDR2 YENEEA. In nucleotides, the CDR3 is TGTGCCAGCAGCTCTAGATACGGAAATAATTCACCCCTCCACTTT. As protein: CASSSRYGNNSPLHF. Supplemented by reference TRBV11-3 and TRBJ1-6, the full variable domain reads EAGVVQSPRYKIIEKKQPVAFWCNPISGHNTLYWYLQNLGQGPELLIRYENEEAVDDSQLPKDRFSAERLKGVDSTLKIQPAELGDSAVYLCASSSRYGNNSPLHFGNGTRLTVT.

A note on this clone: Distinct nucleotide sequences in the sample also encode this CDR3. The chain uses TRBV18 and TRBJ1-4; 9 nucleotides align to TRBD1. CDR1 KGHSH and CDR2 LQKENI come from the germline V gene. The CDR3 has 15 residues. The J segment lost 5 bases and the V segment lost 0 bases, leaving 1 base of the junction unmatched. The chain's CDR3 is CASSPPGQGNEKLFF. In nucleotides, the CDR3 is TGTGCCAGCTCACCACCGGGACAGGGAAATGAAAAACTGTTTTTT.

This clone has a handful of counts. This chain joins TRBV7-9 and TRBJ1-2; 7 positions match TRBD1. Trimming cost V 5 bases and J 2 bases; bases outside gene matches: 14. The CDR3 loop spans 17 amino acids. Germline V gives CDR1 SEHNR, CDR2 FQNEAQ (reference sequence). CDR3 DNA sequence: TGTGCCAGCAGCCCCACAACCTTATCAGGGGGGAACTATGGCTACACCTTC. Protein sequence: CASSPTTLSGGNYGYTF.